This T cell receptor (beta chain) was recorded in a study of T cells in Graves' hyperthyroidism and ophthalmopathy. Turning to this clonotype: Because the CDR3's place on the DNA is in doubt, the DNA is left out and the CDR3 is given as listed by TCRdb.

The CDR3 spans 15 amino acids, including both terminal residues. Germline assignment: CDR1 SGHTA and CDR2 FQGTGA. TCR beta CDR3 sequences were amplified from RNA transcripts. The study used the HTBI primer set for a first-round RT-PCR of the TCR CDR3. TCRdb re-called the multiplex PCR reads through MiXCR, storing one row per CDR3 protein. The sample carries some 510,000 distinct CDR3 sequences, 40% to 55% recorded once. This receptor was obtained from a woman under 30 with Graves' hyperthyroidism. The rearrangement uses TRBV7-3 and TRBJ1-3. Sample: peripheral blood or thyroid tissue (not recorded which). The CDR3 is CASSLTVGSGNTTYF.